The clone carrying this TCR beta chain appeared many times. The investigators amplified TCR beta CDR3 regions from RNA transcripts. When the TCR CDR3 underwent first-round RT-PCR, the HTBI primer set was used. TCRdb called the multiplex PCR reads again in MiXCR, with one record for every CDR3 protein. The profile shows hundreds of thousands of distinct CDR3 sequences, roughly 20% of them singletons. This sample is drawn from a study of T cells in Graves' hyperthyroidism and ophthalmopathy. Blood from later-ophthalmopathy patients was taken at first hyperthyroidism diagnosis. Trimming removed 4 bases at V and 4 bases at J, with 13 bases between. This CDR3 contains 14 residues. Germline V gene lookup returns CDR1 SGHRS and CDR2 YFSETQ.

Material for sequencing was blood. This rearrangement joins TRBV5-1 to TRBJ2-3; D is uncertain. This receptor was identified in a woman in her forties or fifties with Graves' hyperthyroidism that later progressed to Graves' ophthalmopathy. The CDR3 coding sequence is TGCGCCAGCAGCCTAGGAGCTTCGGCAGATACGCAGTATTTT. Protein sequence: CASSLGASADTQYF.